Listed here are 7 T cell receptor beta chains from one sample, sequenced in a study of PD-1 and CTLA-4 blockade in melanoma. TCRdb's copy holds only in-frame clones and misses some; the assay was immunoSEQ multiplex PCR. Of around 29,000 clones in the sample, around nine tenths were seen once. The specimen was CD8+ T cells from peripheral blood, collected before anti-PD-1 treatment. These receptors were collected from a human donor with melanoma.

The chain combines TRBV15 with TRBJ2-5, with D unclear. Trimming shortened V by 2 bases and J by 5 bases, and 12 bases separated the two germline ends. This CDR3 comprises 14 residues. Germline loops: CDR1 LNHNV, CDR2 YYDKDF (reference sequence). The CDR3 DNA reads as TGTGCCACCAGCAGACGAGGTTCGTTGGAGACCCAGTACTTC. Translating gives CATSRRGSLETQYF.

The chain combines TRBV7-8 with TRBJ2-7, with 12 bases identical to TRBD2. Trimming cost V 8 bases and J 1 base; bases outside gene matches: 15. The CDR3 covers 18 residues. Germline CDR1 and CDR2: SGHVS and FQNEAQ. The CDR3 sequence: CASLRGRLAGVESYEQYF. CDR3 DNA sequence: TGTGCCAGCCTCAGAGGGAGACTAGCGGGAGTAGAGTCCTACGAGCAGTACTTC.

This chain links TRBV7-6 with TRBJ2-1, with 9 positions matching TRBD1. Germline lookup yields CDR1 SGHVS and CDR2 FNYEAQ. The V and J ends lost 1 base and 10 bases, in that order; junction bases with no gene match: 8. The CDR3 is 15 residues long. CDR3 loop: CASSLEMGQGEEQFF. CDR3 sequence (DNA): TGTGCCAGCAGCTTAGAGATGGGACAGGGTGAAGAGCAGTTCTTC.

In its sample, this clone was seen once. The rearrangement links TRBV6-5 to TRBJ2-2; D is possibly TRBD2 (6 bases). Deletions cut 8 bases from V and 3 bases from J, with 7 bases between. The germline V gene has CDR1 MNHEY and CDR2 SVGAGI. The CDR3 spans 12 residues. CDR3 sequence: CASGGYTGELFF. The CDR3 DNA is TGTGCCAGCGGGGGGTACACCGGGGAGCTGTTTTTT.

The rearrangement links TRBV13 to TRBJ2-6; 9 nucleotides line up with TRBD1. The CDR3 totals 18 residues. CDR1 PRHDT and CDR2 FYEKMQ come from the germline V gene (reference sequence). The ends lost 1 base at V and 2 bases at J; junction bases unmatched: 6. In nucleotides, the CDR3 is TGTGCCAGCAGCTTAGCGCGGGACAGGGCAGCTGGGGCCAACGTCCTGACTTTC. Amino acid sequence: CASSLARDRAAGANVLTF.

Here the CDR3 reads CASSGQAPNTGELFF. The CDR3 coding sequence is TGTGCCAGCAGTGGACAGGCCCCGAACACCGGGGAGCTGTTTTTT. This chain connects TRBV6-4 to TRBJ2-2, with a tentative D call TRBD1 (6 bases). Germline V gene sequence: CDR1 MRHNA, CDR2 SNTAGT. V was clipped by 4 bases and J by 0 bases, with 9 bases between them. The CDR3 covers 15 residues.

The CDR3 loop reads CASSPLRADTEAFF. The CDR3 DNA sequence: TGTGCCAGCAGTCCACTGCGGGCTGACACTGAAGCTTTCTTT. The rearrangement uses TRBV27 and TRBJ1-1; D call uncertain. V gave up 5 bases and J gave up 3 bases, with 13 bases separating them. In germline, CDR1 is MNHEY, CDR2 SMNVEV (reference sequence). This CDR3 has 14 amino acids.